This T cell receptor beta chain was recorded in a study of CD8 T cells in ankylosing spondylitis. This clonotype was detected only a few times. The CDR3 sequence is 15 residues long. The ends lost 1 base at V and 5 bases at J; junction bases unmatched: 1. The germline V gene has CDR1 ENHRY and CDR2 SYGVKD. TCRdb re-called the 5' RACE reads with MiXCR, one entry per CDR3 protein. Here the sample spans about 160,000 distinct CDR3 sequences, about 18% being singletons. The sample taken for sequencing was blood, either unsorted or a sorted T cell fraction (not recorded which). The chain joins TRBV10-3 to TRBJ2-1, with TRBD2 matching over 11 bases. The receptor's source is a male donor with ankylosing spondylitis or in good health (not recorded which). CDR3 region: CAISELAGGDNEQFF. The CDR3 coding sequence is TGTGCCATCAGTGAGTTAGCGGGAGGGGACAATGAGCAGTTCTTC.